The TCR beta chain under discussion was sequenced for a study of technical replicates of blood from a handful of donors. The trim removed 3 bases at V and 3 bases at J, leaving 7 bases unmatched. From germline, CDR1 is SGHTA and CDR2 FQGNSA. CDR3 length: 15 amino acids. The repertoire was sequenced with immunoSEQ multiplex PCR; TCRdb's copy has only in-frame clones and lacks some. The data show over 85,000 clones, 90% to 97% seen once. This chain joins TRBV7-2 and TRBJ2-7; 8 bases match TRBD1. Sequencing input: T cells isolated from PBMCs. The clonotype was recovered from a human donor in good health. CDR3 loop: CASSFYRGLGYEQYF. The CDR3 DNA reads TGTGCCAGCAGCTTTTACAGGGGGTTAGGCTACGAGCAGTACTTC.